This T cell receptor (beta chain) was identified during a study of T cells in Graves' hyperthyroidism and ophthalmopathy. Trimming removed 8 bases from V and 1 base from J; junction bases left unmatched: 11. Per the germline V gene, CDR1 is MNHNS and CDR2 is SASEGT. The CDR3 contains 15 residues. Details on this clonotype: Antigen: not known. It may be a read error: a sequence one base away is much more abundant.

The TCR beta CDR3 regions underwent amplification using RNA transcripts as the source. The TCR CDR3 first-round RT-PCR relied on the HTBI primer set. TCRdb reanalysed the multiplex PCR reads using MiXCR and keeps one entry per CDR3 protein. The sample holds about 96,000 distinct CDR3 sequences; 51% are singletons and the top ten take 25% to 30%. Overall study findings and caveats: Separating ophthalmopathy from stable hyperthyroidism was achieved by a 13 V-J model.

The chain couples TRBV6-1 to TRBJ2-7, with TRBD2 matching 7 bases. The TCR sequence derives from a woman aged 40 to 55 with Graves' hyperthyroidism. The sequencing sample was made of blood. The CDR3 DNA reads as TGTGCCAGCGGTCCCGGGGAGGGGAGGTCCTACGAGCAGTACTTC. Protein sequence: CASGPGEGRSYEQYF.